This T cell receptor (beta chain) stems from a study of response to subunit inactivated influenza vaccine. V was clipped by 5 bases and J by 3 bases, with 17 bases between them. The CDR3 length is 15 residues. Looked up from germline, CDR1 is SGHAT and CDR2 is FQNNGV. TCRdb used MiXCR to reprocess the RT-PCR reads, holding one entry per CDR3 protein. The data contain around 320,000 distinct CDR3 sequences, around 20% of them singletons. This clonotype has only one observation. The V call is TRBV11-2, the J call TRBJ2-7; a possible D gene is TRBD2 (5 bases). Sample: PBMCs from blood, taken less than 22 months after vaccination. The TCR originated in a man aged 50 to 69 who received an inactivated influenza vaccine. The CDR3 loop reads CASSPTLASLYEQYF. In DNA form, the CDR3 reads TGTGCCAGCAGCCCGACCCTAGCATCACTCTACGAGCAGTACTTC.